Shown below are 18 T cell receptor beta chains from a single sample sequenced in a study of neurological immune-mediated disorders (dated 2019 in TCRdb). Receptor libraries were prepared by 5' RACE. Reads for this sample came from an Illumina HiSeq 2500. The public reads were reprocessed in TCRdb via fastp at Q25 and MiXCR, keeping in-frame beta chains. Under each unique CDR3 protein, matching rows form one entry showing the most common genes and DNA. Present in this sample are approximately 41,000 distinct CDR3 sequences, roughly 15% of which were seen just once. The ten largest clones represent 3% to 4.5% of the sample. Sample: CD4+ T cells from blood. All receptors come from a woman aged 60 to 75 with HTLV-1-associated myelopathy (HAM/TSP).

Many counts were recorded for this clonotype. The J gene is TRBJ1-1, the V gene TRBV5-1, with D perhaps matching TRBD1 (5 bases). This CDR3 comprises 14 residues. Germline loops: CDR1 SGHRS, CDR2 YFSETQ. Trimming removed 0 bases at V and 1 base at J, with 7 bases between. CDR3 protein: CASSLVQENTEAFF. The CDR3 DNA is TGCGCCAGCAGCTTGGTACAGGAGAACACTGAAGCTTTCTTT.

This clonotype was detected ten times or more. The chain has TRBV20-1 and TRBJ1-6; D gene ambiguous. Germline values: CDR1 DFQATT, CDR2 SNEGSKA (reference sequence). CDR3 length: 17 amino acids. Trimming shortened V by 0 bases and J by 0 bases, and 12 bases separated the two germline ends. The CDR3 sequence is CSAREGPQSSYNSPLHF. CDR3 sequence (DNA): TGCAGTGCTAGAGAAGGACCCCAAAGCTCCTATAATTCACCCCTCCACTTT.

This clonotype was counted at least ten times. This sequence joins TRBV15 and TRBJ1-3, with 9 bases fitting TRBD1. Germline loops: CDR1 LNHNV, CDR2 YYDKDF (reference sequence). The CDR3 consists of 15 residues. Unmatched junction bases numbered 6, after V lost 7 bases and J lost 2 bases. CDR3 sequence reads: CATTPGQGTGNTIYF. The CDR3 region has the DNA TGTGCCACCACTCCGGGACAGGGAACTGGAAACACCATATATTTT.

Many counts were recorded for this clonotype. The V and J genes are TRBV16 and TRBJ2-7; 10 nucleotides line up with TRBD1. Germline V gene sequence: CDR1 KGHSY, CDR2 FQNENV. Losses at the gene ends were 2 bases for V and 4 bases for J; bases not matched to a gene: 14. This CDR3 comprises 18 residues. CDR3 region: CASSQTPTGTGVKYEQYF. CDR3 sequence (DNA): TGTGCCAGCAGCCAAACCCCCACGGGGACAGGGGTTAAATACGAGCAGTACTTC.

This clonotype has a count of ten or more. The rearrangement links TRBV5-1 to TRBJ1-2; tentatively, D is TRBD1 (5 bases). CDR3 length: 14 amino acids. The germline V gene encodes CDR1 SGHRS and CDR2 YFSETQ. The ends were cut back, 4 bases at V and 0 bases at J, with 10 bases in the middle. Here the CDR3 DNA reads TGCGCCAGCAGCCGTGACAGAGCTAACTATGGCTACACCTTC. Translation gives CASSRDRANYGYTF.

This clonotype was seen at least ten times. The chain is built from TRBV6-5 and TRBJ2-7; perhaps TRBD2 as D (6 bases). Germline lookup yields CDR1 MNHEY and CDR2 SVGAGI. This CDR3 comprises 14 residues. V lost 6 bases to trimming and J lost 1 base, with 13 bases between them. CDR3 DNA: TGTGCCAGCAGGCGGGGCATTGGTTCCTACGAGCAGTACTTC. Encoded protein: CASRRGIGSYEQYF.

This clonotype was observed at least ten times. V and J are TRBV5-6 and TRBJ1-4, with unresolved D. The V gene's germline CDR1 is SGHDT and CDR2 YYEEEE. This CDR3 contains 14 residues. V shed 1 base and J shed 0 bases, with 4 bases lying between them. The CDR3 nucleotides are TGTGCCAGCAGCTTGTATGCAACTAATGAAAAACTGTTTTTT. This gives the protein CASSLYATNEKLFF.

This clonotype showed up many times. CDR3 sequence reads: CASSQGRDRGPDSPLHF. As DNA, the CDR3 is TGTGCCAGCAGCCAAGGTCGAGACAGGGGGCCGGATTCACCCCTCCACTTT. This chain links TRBV3-1 with TRBJ1-6; 10 bases match TRBD1. V shed 1 base, J shed 8 bases, and the junction held 8 bases outside the gene matches. This CDR3 is 17 amino acids long. Germline loops: CDR1 LGHDT, CDR2 YNNKEL (reference sequence).

This clonotype was counted many times. The rearrangement joins TRBV5-1 to TRBJ1-2; 9 bases are a match to TRBD1. V lost 0 bases and J lost 0; bases outside the gene matches: 3. The CDR3 spans 16 residues. Germline V lookup: CDR1 SGHRS, CDR2 YFSETQ. The CDR3 sequence is CASSLGDRDPNYGYTF. In DNA form, the CDR3 reads TGCGCCAGCAGCTTGGGGGACAGGGATCCTAACTATGGCTACACCTTC.

By sample share, this clonotype is medium-sized. The chain is built from TRBV6-7 and TRBJ2-3, with D possibly TRBD2 on 7 matching bases. TRBV6-7 is an ORF, and what it does is uncertain. Trimming shortened V by 5 bases and J by 2 bases, and 17 bases separated the two germline ends. This CDR3 contains 16 residues. The CDR3 bases are TGTGCCAGCAGTGCCTCTGGCGGGGGCTTCACAGATACGCAGTATTTT. It is translated as CASSASGGGFTDTQYF.

This clonotype was recorded many times. This chain connects TRBV5-1 to TRBJ1-5; D remains unclear. Germline CDR1 and CDR2: SGHRS and YFSETQ. The length of the CDR3 is 15 residues. V was trimmed by 0 bases and J by 2 bases, leaving 9 bases between them. CDR3 DNA sequence: TGCGCCAGCAGCTTGGGGCCAGAGGGCAATCAGCCCCAGCATTTT. Residues: CASSLGPEGNQPQHF.

To note about this clonotype: This may be a read error: a much more frequent sequence differs by one nucleotide. The genes are TRBV12-3 or TRBV12-4 and TRBJ1-2; 7 bases fit TRBD1. The CDR3 spans 14 residues. V dropped 10 bases and J dropped 4; count of bases not matched to a gene: 12. The DNA for the CDR3 is TGTGCCAACACCCTAGAACAGGGGCTCTATGGCTACACCTTC. Its protein is CANTLEQGLYGYTF.

This clonotype was counted at least ten times. The J gene is TRBJ2-1, the V gene TRBV7-2; 11 bases line up with TRBD2. Trimming at V came to 5 bases and at J to 6 bases, leaving 3 bases not matched to a gene. The CDR3 spans 14 residues. The germline V gene encodes CDR1 SGHTA and CDR2 FQGNSA. The CDR3 sequence is CASSPGLAGNEQFF. For the CDR3, the DNA is TGTGCCAGCAGCCCCGGACTAGCGGGCAATGAGCAGTTCTTC.

As for this clonotype: The DNA is omitted, as the CDR3 cannot be located on it reliably, and the CDR3 follows TCRdb's listing. The J gene is TRBJ2-7, the V gene TRBV7-9; the table's TRBD1 call for D was not verified on the DNA. CDR1 is SEHNR, CDR2 FQNEAQ, per germline (reference sequence). The CDR3 adds up to 22 amino acids, both ends counted. CDR3 sequence: CASSFYICSARDETGEAYEQYF.

This clonotype was counted many times. The chain is built from TRBV20-1 and TRBJ2-2; TRBD1 is a possible D gene (5 bases). The ends were cut back, 5 bases at V and 0 bases at J, with 10 bases in the middle. The CDR3 consists of 14 residues. CDR1 is DFQATT, CDR2 SNEGSKA, per germline (reference sequence). The CDR3 is CSASDSANTGELFF. CDR3 nucleotide sequence: TGCAGTGCTTCTGACAGCGCGAACACCGGGGAGCTGTTTTTT.

This clonotype was detected ten times or more. The chain combines TRBV6-6 with TRBJ1-2, with a possible D match to TRBD1 (6 bases). V lost 4 bases and J 5 bases, leaving 11 bases between the germline ends. Germline CDR1 is MNHNY and CDR2 is SVGAGI (reference sequence). CDR3 length: 13 amino acids. The DNA for the CDR3 is TGTGCCAGCAGTTCCACAGGGAATTATGGCTACACCTTC. Translation: CASSSTGNYGYTF.

This clonotype was counted at least ten times. This chain uses TRBV5-1 with TRBJ2-5; tentatively, D is TRBD1 (6 bases). This CDR3 is 20 amino acids long. Per germline, CDR1 SGHRS and CDR2 YFSETQ. V was trimmed by 0 bases and J by 2 bases, leaving 26 bases between them. CDR3 sequence: CASSLGIFESFGTPQETQYF. The DNA of the CDR3 is TGCGCCAGCAGCTTGGGAATATTTGAGTCTTTTGGGACACCGCAAGAGACCCAGTACTTC.

The V call is TRBV23-1, the J call TRBJ1-1; 7 nucleotides line up with TRBD1. TRBV23-1 is assigned to the ORF class and has an uncertain function. The CDR3 runs to 14 residues. V lost 3 bases, J lost 4 bases, and 5 bases stayed unmatched. Here the CDR3 reads CASSHPQGVTEAFF. CDR3 sequence (DNA): TGCGCCAGCAGTCATCCGCAGGGGGTCACTGAAGCTTTCTTT.